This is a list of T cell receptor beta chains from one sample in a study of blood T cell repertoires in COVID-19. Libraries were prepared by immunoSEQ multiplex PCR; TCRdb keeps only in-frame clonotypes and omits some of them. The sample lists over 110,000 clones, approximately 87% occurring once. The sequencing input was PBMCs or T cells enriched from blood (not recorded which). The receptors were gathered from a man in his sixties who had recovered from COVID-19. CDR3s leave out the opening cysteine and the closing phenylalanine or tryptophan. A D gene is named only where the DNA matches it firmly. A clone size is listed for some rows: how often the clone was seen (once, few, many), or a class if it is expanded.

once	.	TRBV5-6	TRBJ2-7	ASSLPTKYGQSYEQY
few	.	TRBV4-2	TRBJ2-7	ASSHRSLMAAYEQY
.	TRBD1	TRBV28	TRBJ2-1	ASSPTGGAGNEQF
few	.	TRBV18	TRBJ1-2	ASSPRAGGYT
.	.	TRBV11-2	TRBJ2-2	ASSLVYPGELF
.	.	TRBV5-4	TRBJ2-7	ASSQYSGKREQY
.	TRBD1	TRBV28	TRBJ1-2	ASSLNRGAFGYT
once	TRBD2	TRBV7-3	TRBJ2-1	ASSPGLDEQF
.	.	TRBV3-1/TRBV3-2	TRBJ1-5	ASSQGHGPQH
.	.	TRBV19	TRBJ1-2	ASSMPQGGYGYT
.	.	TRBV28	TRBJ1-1	ASSSLWANTEAF
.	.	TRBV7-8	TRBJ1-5	ASSLANRIRGNQPQH
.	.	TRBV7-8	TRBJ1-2	ASSTRQIFNYGYT
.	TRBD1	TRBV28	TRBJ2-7	ASSFELRTGVYEQY
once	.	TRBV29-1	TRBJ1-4	SVAGGRVGEKLF
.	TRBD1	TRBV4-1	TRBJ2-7	ASSQDLTGEAYEQY
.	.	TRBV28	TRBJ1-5	ASSSGVDQPQH
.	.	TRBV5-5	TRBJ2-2	ASSRDTSPGELF
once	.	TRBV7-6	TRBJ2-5	ASSSLAQETQY
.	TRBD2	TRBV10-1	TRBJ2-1	ASSDPGLEYHEQF
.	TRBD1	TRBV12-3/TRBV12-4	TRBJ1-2	ASSETGNYGYT
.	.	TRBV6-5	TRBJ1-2	ASSDRPNYGYT
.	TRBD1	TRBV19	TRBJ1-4	ASSIRRDSPNEKLF
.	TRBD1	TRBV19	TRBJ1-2	ASQIHRGLDSGYT
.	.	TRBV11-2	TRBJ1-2	ASSLGGRESYT
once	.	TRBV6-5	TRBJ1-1	ASSYTGFGSGTEAF
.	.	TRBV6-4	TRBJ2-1	ASSAGAYNEQF
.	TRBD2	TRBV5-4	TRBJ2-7	ASSLNGRASYEQY
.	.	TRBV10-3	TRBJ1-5	AISEGGKGPQH
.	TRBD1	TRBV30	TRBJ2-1	AWIRPGQGIYNEQF
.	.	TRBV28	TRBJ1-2	ASSFPPPNYGYT
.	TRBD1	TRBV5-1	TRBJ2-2	ASRGTGAANTGELF
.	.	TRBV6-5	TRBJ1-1	ASSIGSDTEAF
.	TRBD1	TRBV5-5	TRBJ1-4	ASSLRGQDPNEKLF
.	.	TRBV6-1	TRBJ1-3	ASSEATGSGNTIY
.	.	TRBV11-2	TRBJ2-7	ASSVVTGARDEQY
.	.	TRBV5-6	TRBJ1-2	ASSWRGDNLRYGYT
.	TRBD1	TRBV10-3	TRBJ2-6	ATDRVGRANVLT
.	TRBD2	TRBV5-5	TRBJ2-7	ASSLGSGSLREQY